The following is a T cell receptor (beta chain) sequence with its context. Its antigen is not identified. This sample is part of a study of siplizumab effects on memory and regulatory T cells. Points from the study as a whole: Unstimulated subsets were the mapping target of only a minor fraction of alloreactive clones.

Trimming took 1 base from V and 0 from J, leaving 7 bases between them. The CDR3 covers 15 residues. Per germline, CDR1 SGHAT and CDR2 FQNNGV. Some clones are missing from TCRdb's copy, which holds only in-frame ones; the method was immunoSEQ multiplex PCR. Among roughly 120,000 clones listed, under 95% were seen once. The sequence was collected from a human donor in good health. The chain recombines TRBV11-2 with TRBJ2-4; D may be TRBD2 (5 bases). The sequencing sample was made of Tregs sorted from blood. The CDR3 is CASSLGGVAKNIQYF. The CDR3 nucleotides are TGTGCCAGCAGCTTAGGGGGAGTAGCCAAAAACATTCAGTACTTC.